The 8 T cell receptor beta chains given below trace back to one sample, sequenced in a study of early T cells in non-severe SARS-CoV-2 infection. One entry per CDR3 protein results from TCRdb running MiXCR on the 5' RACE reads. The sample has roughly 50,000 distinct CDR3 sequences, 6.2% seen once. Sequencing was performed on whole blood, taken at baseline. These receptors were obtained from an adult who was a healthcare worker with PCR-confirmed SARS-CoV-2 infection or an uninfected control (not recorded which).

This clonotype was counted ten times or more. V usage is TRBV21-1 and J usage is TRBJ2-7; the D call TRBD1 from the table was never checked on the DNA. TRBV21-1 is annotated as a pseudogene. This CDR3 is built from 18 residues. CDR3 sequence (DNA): TGTGCCAGCAGCAAAGCGCTCTACGGGACAGGGGGCGCTAAGCCCAAGTACTTC. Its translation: CASSKALYGTGGAKPKYF.

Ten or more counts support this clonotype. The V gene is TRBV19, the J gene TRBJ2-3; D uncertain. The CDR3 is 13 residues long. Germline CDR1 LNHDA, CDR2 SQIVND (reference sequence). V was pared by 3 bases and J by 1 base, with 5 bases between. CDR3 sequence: CASSIYGTDTQYF. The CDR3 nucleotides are TGTGCCAGTAGTATTTACGGCACAGATACGCAGTATTTT.

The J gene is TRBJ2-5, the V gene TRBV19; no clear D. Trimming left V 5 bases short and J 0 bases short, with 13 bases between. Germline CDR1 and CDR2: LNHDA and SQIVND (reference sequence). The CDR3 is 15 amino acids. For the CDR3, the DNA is TGTGCCAGTAGTCTAATGTCGCAGAACCAAGAGACCCAGTACTTC. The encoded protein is CASSLMSQNQETQYF.

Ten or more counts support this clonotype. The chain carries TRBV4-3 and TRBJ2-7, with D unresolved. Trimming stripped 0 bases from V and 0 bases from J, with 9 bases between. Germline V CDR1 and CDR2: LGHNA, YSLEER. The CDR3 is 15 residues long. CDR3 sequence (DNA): TGCGCCAGCAGCCAAGATGAAGGGAACTCCTACGAGCAGTACTTC. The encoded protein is CASSQDEGNSYEQYF.

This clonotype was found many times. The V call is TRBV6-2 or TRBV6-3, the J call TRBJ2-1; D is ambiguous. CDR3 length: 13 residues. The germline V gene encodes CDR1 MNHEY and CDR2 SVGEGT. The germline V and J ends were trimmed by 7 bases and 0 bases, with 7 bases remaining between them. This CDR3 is CASMDSSYNEQFF. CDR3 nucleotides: TGTGCCAGCATGGATAGCTCCTACAATGAGCAGTTCTTC.

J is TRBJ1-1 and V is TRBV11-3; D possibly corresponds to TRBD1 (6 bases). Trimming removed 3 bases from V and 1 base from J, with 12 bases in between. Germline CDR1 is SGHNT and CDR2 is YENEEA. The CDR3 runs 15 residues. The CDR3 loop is CASSFGRGKNTEAFF. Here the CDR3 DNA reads TGTGCCAGCAGCTTTGGGAGGGGGAAGAACACTGAAGCTTTCTTT.

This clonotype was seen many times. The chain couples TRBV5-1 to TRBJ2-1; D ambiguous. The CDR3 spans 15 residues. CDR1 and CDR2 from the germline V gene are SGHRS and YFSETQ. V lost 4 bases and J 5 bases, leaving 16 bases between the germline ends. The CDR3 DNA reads TGCGCCAGCAGCCCCGGCAACCGGTTTGACAATGAGCAGTTCTTC. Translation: CASSPGNRFDNEQFF.

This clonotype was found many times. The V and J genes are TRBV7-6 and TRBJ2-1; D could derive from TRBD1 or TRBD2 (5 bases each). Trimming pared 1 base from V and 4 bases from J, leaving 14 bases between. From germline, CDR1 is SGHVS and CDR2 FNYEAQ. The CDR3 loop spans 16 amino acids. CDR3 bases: TGTGCCAGCAGCTTAGAGGGACCGCTGGGATACAATGAGCAGTTCTTC. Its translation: CASSLEGPLGYNEQFF.